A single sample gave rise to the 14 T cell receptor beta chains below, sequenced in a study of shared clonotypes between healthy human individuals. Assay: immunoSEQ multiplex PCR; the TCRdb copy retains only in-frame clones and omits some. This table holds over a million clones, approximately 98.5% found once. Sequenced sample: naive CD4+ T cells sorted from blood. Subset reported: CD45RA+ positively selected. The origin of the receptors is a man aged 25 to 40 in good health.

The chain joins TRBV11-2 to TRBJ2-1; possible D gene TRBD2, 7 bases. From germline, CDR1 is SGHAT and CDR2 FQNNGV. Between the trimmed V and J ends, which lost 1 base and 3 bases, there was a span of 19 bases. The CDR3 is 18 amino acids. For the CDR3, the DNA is TGTGCCAGCAGCTTAGGGGGGGCCCCAGCGGGAAACTACAATGAGCAGTTCTTC. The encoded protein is CASSLGGAPAGNYNEQFF. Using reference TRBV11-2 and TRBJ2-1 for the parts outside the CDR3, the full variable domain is EAGVAQSPRYKIIEKRQSVAFWCNPISGHATLYWYQQILGQGPKLLIQFQNNGVVDDSQLPKDRFSAERLKGVDSTLKIQPAKLEDSAVYLCASSLGGAPAGNYNEQFFGPGTRLTVL.

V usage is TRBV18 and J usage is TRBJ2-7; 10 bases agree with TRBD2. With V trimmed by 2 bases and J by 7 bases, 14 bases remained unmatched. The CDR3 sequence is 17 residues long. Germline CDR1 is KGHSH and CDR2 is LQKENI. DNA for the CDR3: TGTGCCAGCTCACCAAGGGGATTAGCGGGAGGTACACGGGAGCAGTACTTC. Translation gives CASSPRGLAGGTREQYF. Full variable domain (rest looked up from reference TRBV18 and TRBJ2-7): NAGVMQNPRHLVRRRGQEARLRCSPMKGHSHVYWYRQLPEEGLKFMVYLQKENIIDESGMPKERFSAEFPKEGPSILRIQQVVRGDSAAYFCASSPRGLAGGTREQYFGPGTRLTVT.

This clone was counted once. In DNA, the CDR3 is TGTGCCAGCAGCCCCTTTCGGGGACAGCTAGATAGCAATCAGCCCCAGCATTTT. Protein: CASSPFRGQLDSNQPQHF. The rearrangement links TRBV27 to TRBJ1-5; the match to TRBD1 covers 7 bases. Trimming at V came to 6 bases and at J to 0 bases, leaving 14 bases not matched to a gene. Looked up from germline, CDR1 is MNHEY and CDR2 is SMNVEV (reference sequence). The CDR3 is 18 residues long.

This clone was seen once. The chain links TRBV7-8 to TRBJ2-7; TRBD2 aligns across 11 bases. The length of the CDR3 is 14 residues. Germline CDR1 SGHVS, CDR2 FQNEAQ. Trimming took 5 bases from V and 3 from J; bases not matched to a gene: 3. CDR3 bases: TGTGCCAGCAGCCGTGGGACTAGCGGCTACGAGCAGTACTTC. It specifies CASSRGTSGYEQYF.

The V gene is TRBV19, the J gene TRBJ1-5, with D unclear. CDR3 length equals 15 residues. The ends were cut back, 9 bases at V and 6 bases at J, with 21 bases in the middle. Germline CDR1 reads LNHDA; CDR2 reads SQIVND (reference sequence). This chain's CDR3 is CASDRYLEGRQPQHF. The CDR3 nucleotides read TGTGCCAGCGATCGTTACCTGGAGGGCCGTCAGCCCCAGCATTTT.

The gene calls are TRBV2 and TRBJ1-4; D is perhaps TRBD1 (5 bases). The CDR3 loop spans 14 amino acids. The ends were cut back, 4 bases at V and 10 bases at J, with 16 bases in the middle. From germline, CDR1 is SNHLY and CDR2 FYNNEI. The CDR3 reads CASSGRLGGGKLFF. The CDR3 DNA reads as TGTGCCAGCAGTGGACGGCTGGGTGGGGGAAAACTGTTTTTT.

CDR3 DNA: TGTGCCAGCAACCCCAACAACTATGGCTACACCTTC. Its protein is CASNPNNYGYTF. This chain links TRBV6-1 with TRBJ1-2; no reliable D call. Germline V gene data show CDR1 as MNHNS and CDR2 as SASEGT. The CDR3 extends over 12 amino acids. V dropped 7 bases and J dropped 2 bases, with 8 bases sitting between them.

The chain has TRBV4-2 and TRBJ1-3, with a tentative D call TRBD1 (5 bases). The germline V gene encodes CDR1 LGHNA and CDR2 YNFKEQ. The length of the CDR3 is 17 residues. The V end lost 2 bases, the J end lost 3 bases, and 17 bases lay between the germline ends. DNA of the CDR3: TGTGCCAGCAGCCAACCCCCTTGGAGGGGAAATGGAAACACCATATATTTT. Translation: CASSQPPWRGNGNTIYF.

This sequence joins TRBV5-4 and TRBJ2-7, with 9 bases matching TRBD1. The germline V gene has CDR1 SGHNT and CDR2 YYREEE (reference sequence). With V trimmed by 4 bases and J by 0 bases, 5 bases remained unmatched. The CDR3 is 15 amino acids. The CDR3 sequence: CASSKGQGNSYEQYF. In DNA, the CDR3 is TGTGCCAGCAGCAAGGGACAGGGAAACTCCTACGAGCAGTACTTC.

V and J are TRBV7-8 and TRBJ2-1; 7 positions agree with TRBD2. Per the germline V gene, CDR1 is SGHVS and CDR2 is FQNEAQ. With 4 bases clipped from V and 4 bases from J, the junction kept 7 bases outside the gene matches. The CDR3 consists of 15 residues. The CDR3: CASSSQRGKYNEQFF. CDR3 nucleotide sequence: TGTGCCAGCAGCTCGCAGCGGGGTAAATACAATGAGCAGTTCTTC.

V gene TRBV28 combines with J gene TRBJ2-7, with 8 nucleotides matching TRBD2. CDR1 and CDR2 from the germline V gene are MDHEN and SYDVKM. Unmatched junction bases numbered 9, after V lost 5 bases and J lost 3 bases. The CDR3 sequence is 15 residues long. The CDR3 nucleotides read TGTGCCAGCAGTCAAACGACTAGCGATGGCTACGAGCAGTACTTC. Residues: CASSQTTSDGYEQYF.

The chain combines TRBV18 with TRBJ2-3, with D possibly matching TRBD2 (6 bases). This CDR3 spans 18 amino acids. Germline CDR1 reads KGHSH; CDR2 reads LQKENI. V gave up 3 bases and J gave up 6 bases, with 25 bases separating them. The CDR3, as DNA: TGTGCCAGCTCACCCAAATTAAGGGGAGGTTCGCCCCCGGATACGCAGTATTTT. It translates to CASSPKLRGGSPPDTQYF.

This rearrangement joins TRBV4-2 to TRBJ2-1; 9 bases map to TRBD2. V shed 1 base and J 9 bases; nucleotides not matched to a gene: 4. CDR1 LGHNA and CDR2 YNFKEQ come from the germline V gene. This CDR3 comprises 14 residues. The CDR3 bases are TGTGCCAGCAGCCAAGGCGGGACTAGCCCTGAGCAGTTCTTC. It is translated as CASSQGGTSPEQFF.

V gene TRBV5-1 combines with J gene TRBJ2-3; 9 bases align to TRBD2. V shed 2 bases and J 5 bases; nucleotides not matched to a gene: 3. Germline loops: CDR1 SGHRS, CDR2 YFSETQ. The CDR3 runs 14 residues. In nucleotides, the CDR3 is TGCGCCAGCAGCTTAGGTAGCGGGAGAGATACGCAGTATTTT. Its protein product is CASSLGSGRDTQYF. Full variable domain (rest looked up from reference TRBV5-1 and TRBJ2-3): KAGVTQTPRYLIKTRGQQVTLSCSPISGHRSVSWYQQTPGQGLQFLFEYFSETQRNKGNFPGRFSGRQFSNSRSEMNVSTLELGDSALYLCASSLGSGRDTQYFGPGTRLTVL.